These 32 T cell receptor beta chains originate from one sample sequenced in a study of blood T cell repertoires in COVID-19. Repertoires were generated with immunoSEQ multiplex PCR, while TCRdb's copy carries only in-frame clones and drops some. The data hold about 160,000 clones, with roughly 71% observed a single time. Material for sequencing was peripheral blood. The receptors stem from a woman of 80 years or more with acute or convalescent COVID-19.

This chain uses TRBV18 with TRBJ2-5, with 9 bases lining up with TRBD1. V shed 5 bases, J shed 3 bases, and the junction held 7 bases outside the gene matches. The germline V gene has CDR1 KGHSH and CDR2 LQKENI. The CDR3 is made up of 15 amino acids. The CDR3 bases are TGTGCCAGCTCAATACAGGGGGCGCGAGAAGAGACCCAGTACTTC. It codes for CASSIQGAREETQYF.

The chain recombines TRBV28 with TRBJ2-7, with 14 bases matching TRBD2. Germline V gene data show CDR1 as MDHEN and CDR2 as SYDVKM. The CDR3 spans 14 residues. Germline trimming cut 5 bases from V and 6 bases from J; bases unmatched to any gene: 3. The CDR3 reads CASSQTSGRVEQYF. CDR3 nucleotides: TGTGCCAGCAGTCAGACTAGCGGGAGGGTCGAGCAGTACTTC.

V gene TRBV12-3 or TRBV12-4 combines with J gene TRBJ1-5; D gene ambiguous. The CDR3 extends over 12 amino acids. Trimming removed 0 bases at V and 7 bases at J, with 4 bases between. The CDR3 DNA sequence: TGTGCCAGCAGTTTAGCGCGGCAGCCCCAGCATTTT. Translation gives CASSLARQPQHF.

This clone showed up just once. The chain links TRBV7-9 to TRBJ1-1; no definite D call. The V and J ends lost 5 bases and 2 bases respectively, with 3 bases between them. The CDR3 consists of 11 residues. Germline V gene data show CDR1 as SEHNR and CDR2 as FQNEAQ (reference sequence). The CDR3 is CASSTNTEAFF. DNA for the CDR3: TGTGCCAGCAGCACTAACACTGAAGCTTTCTTT.

As DNA, the CDR3 is TGTGCCAGCGGAACAGGGGATCAGCCCCAGCATTTT. As protein: CASGTGDQPQHF. The chain carries TRBV28 and TRBJ1-5; 7 nucleotides line up with TRBD1. The V segment lost 8 bases and the J segment 5 bases; nucleotides outside the gene matches: 3. Germline assignment: CDR1 MDHEN and CDR2 SYDVKM. This CDR3 has 12 residues.

The CDR3 sequence: CASSSRDSFSGNTIYF. DNA of the CDR3: TGTGCCAGCAGCTCAAGGGACAGTTTCTCTGGAAACACCATATATTTT. This chain joins TRBV5-6 and TRBJ1-3; 7 bases line up with TRBD1. V gave up 3 bases and J gave up 0 bases; unmatched junction bases: 6. Looked up from germline, CDR1 is SGHDT and CDR2 is YYEEEE. The CDR3 consists of 16 residues.

The chain has TRBV7-2 and TRBJ2-3, with 7 bases aligning to TRBD1. The CDR3 has 17 residues. Germline CDR1 and CDR2: SGHTA and FQGNSA. The V gene end was trimmed by 5 bases and the J gene end by 3 bases; junction bases not matched to a gene: 14. CDR3 DNA: TGTGCCAGCAGCGGTAGGCTGACAGGGAAAAGGACAGATACGCAGTATTTT. This sequence encodes CASSGRLTGKRTDTQYF. Full variable domain (rest looked up from reference TRBV7-2 and TRBJ2-3): GAGVSQSPSNKVTEKGKDVELRCDPISGHTALYWYRQSLGQGLEFLIYFQGNSAPDKSGLPSDRFSAERTGGSVSTLTIQRTQQEDSAVYLCASSGRLTGKRTDTQYFGPGTRLTVL.

The J gene is TRBJ1-2, the V gene TRBV15; D remains ambiguous. This CDR3 is 15 amino acids long. V lost 0 bases and J 8 bases, leaving 16 bases between the germline ends. CDR1 is LNHNV, CDR2 YYDKDF, per germline (reference sequence). This CDR3 reads CATSRDLQPPEGYTF. The DNA of the CDR3 is TGTGCCACCAGCAGAGATCTACAGCCTCCCGAAGGCTACACCTTC.

The chain employs TRBV12-3 or TRBV12-4 and TRBJ1-2; perhaps TRBD1 as D (6 bases). Trimming stripped 3 bases from V and 4 bases from J, with 9 bases between. The CDR3 contains 13 residues. The CDR3 nucleotides are TGTGCCAGCAGTTTCAGGACAGTCTATGGCTACACCTTC. It codes for CASSFRTVYGYTF.

This clone was observed a few times. The J gene is TRBJ1-2, the V gene TRBV7-3, with a weak D call TRBD1 (6 bases). CDR3 length: 15 residues. Trimming removed 7 bases at V and 6 bases at J, with 21 bases between. CDR1 and CDR2 from the germline V gene are SGHTA and FQGTGA. Here the CDR3 DNA reads TGTGCCAGCAACCCCCCCGGGACATCCACCCATGGCTACACCTTC. Translated, it gives CASNPPGTSTHGYTF.

This chain links TRBV18 with TRBJ1-2; 8 bases are shared with TRBD1. With V trimmed by 3 bases and J by 4 bases, 4 bases remained unmatched. Per the germline V gene, CDR1 is KGHSH and CDR2 is LQKENI. The CDR3 extends over 14 amino acids. CDR3 loop: CASSPGDRTYGYTF. The CDR3 nucleotides read TGTGCCAGCTCACCCGGGGACAGGACCTATGGCTACACCTTC.

The chain has TRBV27 and TRBJ2-7; TRBD1 aligns across 8 bases. The CDR3 spans 14 residues. CDR1 MNHEY and CDR2 SMNVEV come from the germline V gene (reference sequence). Unmatched junction bases numbered 5, after V lost 6 bases and J lost 1 base. For the CDR3, the DNA is TGTGCCAGCAGCAAAGACAGGGGATCCTACGAGCAGTACTTC. Translation: CASSKDRGSYEQYF.

This clone has a handful of counts. The chain carries TRBV7-9 and TRBJ1-2; D is ambiguous. Deletions cut 0 bases from V and 2 bases from J, with 10 bases between. The CDR3 consists of 15 residues. Germline V CDR1 and CDR2: SEHNR, FQNEAQ (reference sequence). CDR3 sequence (DNA): TGTGCCAGCAGCTTAGCGCAGGCAGAGAACTATGGCTACACCTTC. Amino acids: CASSLAQAENYGYTF.

The V gene is TRBV7-8, the J gene TRBJ1-5; D gene uncertain. The CDR3 runs to 12 residues. Trimming pared 3 bases from V and 3 bases from J, leaving 3 bases between. CDR1 and CDR2 from the germline V gene are SGHVS and FQNEAQ. The CDR3, as DNA: TGTGCCAGCAGCTTTTACAATCAGCCCCAGCATTTT. Its protein product is CASSFYNQPQHF.

The V and J genes are TRBV19 and TRBJ1-2, with D hard to call. CDR1 is LNHDA and CDR2 is SQIVND in the germline V gene (reference sequence). This CDR3 is 14 amino acids long. V was shortened by 3 bases and J by 7 bases, with 15 bases between the two germline ends. CDR3 DNA sequence: TGTGCCAGTAGTATCGGCGGCGGAGTGAGTGGCTACACCTTC. Translating it yields CASSIGGGVSGYTF.

V is TRBV19 and J is TRBJ1-2, with D tentatively TRBD1 (5 bases). Trimming stripped 6 bases from V and 5 bases from J, with 13 bases between. Per the germline V gene, CDR1 is LNHDA and CDR2 is SQIVND (reference sequence). The CDR3 length is 13 residues. CDR3 loop: CASRATGTYGYTF. The CDR3 nucleotides are TGTGCCAGTAGGGCGACCGGGACTTATGGCTACACCTTC.

The J gene is TRBJ2-3, the V gene TRBV7-2; D is uncertain. CDR1 and CDR2 (germline): SGHTA, FQGNSA. The length of the CDR3 is 14 residues. The V end was cut by 3 bases, the J end by 0 bases, with 7 bases between. The CDR3 reads CASSLRRSTDTQYF. As DNA, the CDR3 is TGTGCCAGCAGCTTGAGGCGGAGCACAGATACGCAGTATTTT.

J is TRBJ1-5 and V is TRBV14, with D hard to call. V shed 1 base and J shed 6 bases, with 10 bases lying between them. Germline-derived CDR1 and CDR2 are SGHDN and FVKESK. The CDR3 has 14 amino acids. The CDR3: CASSQGLGSQPQHF. The CDR3 DNA sequence: TGTGCCAGCAGCCAAGGTTTAGGGAGTCAGCCCCAGCATTTT.

The table lists this clone with a count of one. The V call is TRBV5-8, the J call TRBJ2-1, with D perhaps matching TRBD1 (5 bases). The CDR3 extends over 15 amino acids. Germline V gene lookup returns CDR1 SGHTS and CDR2 YDEGEE. Trimming removed 0 bases at V and 4 bases at J, with 11 bases between. The CDR3 nucleotides read TGTGCCAGCAGCTTGGGGCAGGGCCGATACAATGAGCAGTTCTTC. Translating gives CASSLGQGRYNEQFF.

This clone was seen more than once but under ten times. V is TRBV10-3 and J is TRBJ2-1; 9 nucleotides match TRBD2. Germline CDR1 ENHRY, CDR2 SYGVKD. This CDR3 region has 14 residues. V lost 6 bases to trimming and J lost 8 bases; unmatched junction nucleotides: 8. CDR3 in amino acids: CAISPAGGSDEQFF. CDR3 sequence (DNA): TGTGCCATCAGCCCAGCGGGAGGTTCTGATGAGCAGTTCTTC.

J is TRBJ1-5 and V is TRBV2; 9 bases line up with TRBD1. CDR3 length: 14 residues. V lost 6 bases, J lost 7 bases, and 7 bases stayed unmatched. Germline V lookup: CDR1 SNHLY, CDR2 FYNNEI. The DNA for the CDR3 is TGTGCCAGCAGCCGGGACAGGGAACTGCAGCCCCAGCATTTT. Translating gives CASSRDRELQPQHF.

Only a few counts were recorded for this clone. This chain connects TRBV11-3 to TRBJ2-1; D call uncertain. Looked up from germline, CDR1 is SGHNT and CDR2 is YENEEA. V shed 1 base and J shed 6 bases, with 10 bases lying between them. CDR3 size: 14 residues. CDR3 protein: CASSLGYSPNEQFF. The CDR3 DNA reads TGTGCCAGCAGCTTAGGATACAGCCCCAATGAGCAGTTCTTC.

J is TRBJ1-2 and V is TRBV7-9; the D gene is possibly TRBD1 (6 bases). CDR3 length: 15 residues. The germline V gene has CDR1 SEHNR and CDR2 FQNEAQ (reference sequence). Deletions cut 1 base from V and 4 bases from J, with 13 bases between. The CDR3 DNA sequence: TGTGCCAGCAGCTTAGTAACAGGGCAGGGCTATGGCTACACCTTC. Translation: CASSLVTGQGYGYTF.

V and J are TRBV18 and TRBJ2-7; TRBD2 aligns across 9 bases. Germline V lookup: CDR1 KGHSH, CDR2 LQKENI. The junction had 14 bases not matched to a gene; V was cut back by 2 bases and J by 0 bases. This CDR3 has 19 amino acids. CDR3 region: CASSPVIVAGVRSSYEQYF. Written as DNA, the CDR3 is TGTGCCAGCTCACCAGTTATAGTAGCGGGAGTTAGGAGCTCCTACGAGCAGTACTTC.

The V call is TRBV4-1, the J call TRBJ2-4, with 10 positions matching TRBD1. CDR3 length: 17 amino acids. Unmatched junction bases numbered 10, after V lost 0 bases and J lost 8 bases. Germline CDR1 is MGHRA and CDR2 is YSYEKL. The CDR3 region has the DNA TGCGCCAGCAGCCAAGATGCTATGGACAGGGGGTGGGACATTCAGTACTTC. Its translation: CASSQDAMDRGWDIQYF.

V and J are TRBV2 and TRBJ2-1, with D maybe TRBD1 (6 bases). The CDR3 is 12 amino acids. Germline V gene lookup returns CDR1 SNHLY and CDR2 FYNNEI. V dropped 10 bases and J dropped 6 bases, with 13 bases sitting between them. CDR3 sequence: CAIRDRSNEQFF. The CDR3 DNA follows: TGTGCCATACGCGACAGGAGCAATGAGCAGTTCTTC. Together with reference TRBV2 and TRBJ2-1, the CDR3 gives the full variable domain: EPEVTQTPSHQVTQMGQEVILRCVPISNHLYFYWYRQILGQKVEFLVSFYNNEISEKSEIFDDQFSVERPDGSNFTLKIRSTKLEDSAMYFCAIRDRSNEQFFGPGTRLTVL.

This chain uses TRBV11-1 with TRBJ1-1; the D is unclear. Germline loops: CDR1 SGHAT, CDR2 FQDESV (reference sequence). V was clipped by 3 bases and J by 3 bases, with 8 bases between them. The CDR3 totals 13 residues. This chain's CDR3 is CASSFGEDTEAFF. The CDR3 DNA sequence: TGTGCCAGCAGCTTTGGGGAGGACACTGAAGCTTTCTTT.

The rearrangement joins TRBV7-2 to TRBJ2-1; the match to TRBD2 covers 8 bases. The CDR3 consists of 14 residues. V shed 5 bases and J 6 bases; nucleotides not matched to a gene: 6. The germline CDR1 and CDR2 sequences are SGHTA and FQGNSA. The CDR3 sequence is CASSPGGSSNEQFF. DNA of the CDR3: TGTGCCAGCAGCCCGGGGGGGTCGTCCAATGAGCAGTTCTTC.

V usage is TRBV6-1 and J usage is TRBJ1-5; D perhaps matches TRBD1 (6 bases). CDR1 MNHNS and CDR2 SASEGT come from the germline V gene. V was pared by 1 base and J by 7 bases, with 14 bases between. The CDR3 has 15 amino acids. The CDR3 nucleotides are TGTGCCAGCAGTGAAGTACAGGGCAATCGGCAGCCCCAGCATTTT. It is translated as CASSEVQGNRQPQHF.

In DNA, the CDR3 is TGCAGCGTTGAATCCAGGAACAATGAGCAGTTCTTC. It codes for CSVESRNNEQFF. The rearrangement links TRBV29-1 to TRBJ2-1; D is uncertain. Trimming took off 2 bases at V and 5 bases at J, with 7 bases between the two ends. The germline CDR1 and CDR2 sequences are SQVTM and ANQGSEA. The CDR3 is 12 amino acids.

The rearrangement joins TRBV7-6 to TRBJ1-2, with TRBD1 matching 9 bases. Looked up from germline, CDR1 is SGHVS and CDR2 is FNYEAQ. J was trimmed by 1 base and V by 0 bases; bases with no gene match: 3. The CDR3 totals 16 residues. The chain's CDR3 is CASSLALTGGNYGYTF. The CDR3 DNA is TGTGCCAGCAGCTTAGCACTGACAGGGGGTAACTATGGCTACACCTTC.

The CDR3 loop reads CASSPPKDRNEQFF. CDR3 sequence (DNA): TGTGCCAGCTCACCACCGAAGGACAGGAATGAGCAGTTCTTC. V and J are TRBV18 and TRBJ2-1, with 7 bases aligning to TRBD1. V was clipped by 0 bases and J by 7 bases; unmatched bases: 3. The CDR3 is made up of 14 amino acids. Germline lookup yields CDR1 KGHSH and CDR2 LQKENI.